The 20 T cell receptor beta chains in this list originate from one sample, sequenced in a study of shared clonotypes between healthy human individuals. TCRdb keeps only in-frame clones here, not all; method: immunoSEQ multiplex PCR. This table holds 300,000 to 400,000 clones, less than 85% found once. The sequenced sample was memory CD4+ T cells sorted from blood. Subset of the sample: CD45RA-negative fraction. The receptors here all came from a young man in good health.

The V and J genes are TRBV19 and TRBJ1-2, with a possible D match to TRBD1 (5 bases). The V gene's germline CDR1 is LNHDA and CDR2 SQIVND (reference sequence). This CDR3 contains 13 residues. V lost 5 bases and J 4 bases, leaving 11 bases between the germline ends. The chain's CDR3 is CASSPTDSYGYTF. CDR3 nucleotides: TGTGCCAGTAGTCCTACCGACAGCTATGGCTACACCTTC.

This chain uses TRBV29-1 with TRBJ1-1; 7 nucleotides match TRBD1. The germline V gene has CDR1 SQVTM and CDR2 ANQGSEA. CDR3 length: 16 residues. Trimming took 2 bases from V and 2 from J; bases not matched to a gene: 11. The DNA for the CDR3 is TGCAGCGTTGAACCGAAGCCTAGACAGGGTAACACTGAAGCTTTCTTT. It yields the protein CSVEPKPRQGNTEAFF.

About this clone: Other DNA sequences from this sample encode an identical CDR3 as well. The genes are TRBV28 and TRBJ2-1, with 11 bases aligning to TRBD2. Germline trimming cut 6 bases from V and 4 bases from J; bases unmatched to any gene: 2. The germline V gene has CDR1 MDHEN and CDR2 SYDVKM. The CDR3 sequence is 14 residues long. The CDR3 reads CASRGTSGYNEQFF. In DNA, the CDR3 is TGTGCCAGCAGGGGGACTAGCGGATACAATGAGCAGTTCTTC.

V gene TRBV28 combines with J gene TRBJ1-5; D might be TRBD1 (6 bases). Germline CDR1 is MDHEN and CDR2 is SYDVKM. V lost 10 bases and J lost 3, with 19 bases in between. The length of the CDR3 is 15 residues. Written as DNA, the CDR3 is TGTGCCACCACCGGGACATCGGGAGACAATCAGCCCCAGCATTTT. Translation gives CATTGTSGDNQPQHF.

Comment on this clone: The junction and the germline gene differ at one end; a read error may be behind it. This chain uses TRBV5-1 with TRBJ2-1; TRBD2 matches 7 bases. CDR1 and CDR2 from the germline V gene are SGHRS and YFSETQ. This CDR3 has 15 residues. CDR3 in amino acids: CASSLQAGVRNGQFF. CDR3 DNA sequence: TGCGCCAGCAGCTTGCAGGCGGGAGTGAGGAATGGGCAGTTCTTC.

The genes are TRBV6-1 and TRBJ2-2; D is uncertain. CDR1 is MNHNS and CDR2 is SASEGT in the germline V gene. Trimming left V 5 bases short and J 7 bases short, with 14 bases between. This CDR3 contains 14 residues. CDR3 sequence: CASSRTLRNGELFF. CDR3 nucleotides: TGTGCCAGCAGTAGGACCCTAAGGAACGGGGAGCTGTTTTTT.

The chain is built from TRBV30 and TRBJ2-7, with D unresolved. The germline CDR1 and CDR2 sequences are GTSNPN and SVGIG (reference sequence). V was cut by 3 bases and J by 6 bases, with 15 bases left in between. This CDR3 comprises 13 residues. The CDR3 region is CAWSVIPYGEQYF. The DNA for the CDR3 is TGTGCCTGGAGCGTGATCCCCTACGGCGAGCAGTACTTC.

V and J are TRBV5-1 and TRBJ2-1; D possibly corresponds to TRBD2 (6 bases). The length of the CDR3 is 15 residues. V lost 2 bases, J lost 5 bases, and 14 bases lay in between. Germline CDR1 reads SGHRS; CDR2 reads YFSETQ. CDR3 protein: CASSFGGLGNNEQFF. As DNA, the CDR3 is TGCGCCAGCAGCTTCGGAGGGTTGGGAAACAATGAGCAGTTCTTC.

This chain's CDR3 is CASSLGGTGGYGYTF. CDR3 in DNA: TGTGCCAGCAGTTTAGGGGGGACAGGGGGTTATGGCTACACCTTC. This chain joins TRBV27 and TRBJ1-2; 11 nucleotides align to TRBD1. The CDR3 consists of 15 residues. The germline CDR1 and CDR2 sequences are MNHEY and SMNVEV (reference sequence). V shed 2 bases, J shed 5 bases, and the junction held 4 bases outside the gene matches.

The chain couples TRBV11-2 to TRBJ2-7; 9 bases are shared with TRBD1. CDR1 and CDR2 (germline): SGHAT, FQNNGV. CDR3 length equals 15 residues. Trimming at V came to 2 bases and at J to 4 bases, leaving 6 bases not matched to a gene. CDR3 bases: TGTGCCAGCAGCTTATCGGGACAGGGCACGTACGAGCAGTACTTC. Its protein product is CASSLSGQGTYEQYF.

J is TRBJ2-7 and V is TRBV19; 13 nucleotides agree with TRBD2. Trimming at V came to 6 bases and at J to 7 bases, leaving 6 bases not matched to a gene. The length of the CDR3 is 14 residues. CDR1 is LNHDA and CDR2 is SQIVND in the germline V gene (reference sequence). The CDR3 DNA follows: TGTGCCAGTAGCGGACTAGCGGGAGTTGGAGAGCAGTACTTC. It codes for CASSGLAGVGEQYF.

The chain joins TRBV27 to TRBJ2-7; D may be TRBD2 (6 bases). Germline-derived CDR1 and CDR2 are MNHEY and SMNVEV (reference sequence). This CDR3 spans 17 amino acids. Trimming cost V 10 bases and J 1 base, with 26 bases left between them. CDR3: CATGRAGLKKGSYEQYF. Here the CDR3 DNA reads TGTGCCACAGGCCGCGCGGGACTCAAAAAGGGGTCCTACGAGCAGTACTTC.

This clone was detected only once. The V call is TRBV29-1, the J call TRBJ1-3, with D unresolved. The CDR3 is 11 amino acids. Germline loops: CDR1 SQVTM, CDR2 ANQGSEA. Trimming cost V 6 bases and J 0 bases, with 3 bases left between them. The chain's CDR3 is CSVDSGNTIYF. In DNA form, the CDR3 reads TGCAGCGTCGACTCTGGAAACACCATATATTTT. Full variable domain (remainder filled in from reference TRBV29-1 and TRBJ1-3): SAVISQKPSRDICQRGTSLTIQCQVDSQVTMMFWYRQQPGQSLTLIATANQGSEATYESGFVIDKFPISRPNLTFSTLTVSNMSPEDSSIYLCSVDSGNTIYFGEGSWLTVV.

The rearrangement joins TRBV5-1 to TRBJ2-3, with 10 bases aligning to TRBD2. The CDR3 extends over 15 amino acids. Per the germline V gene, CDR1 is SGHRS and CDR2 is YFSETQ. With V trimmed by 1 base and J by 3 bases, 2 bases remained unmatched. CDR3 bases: TGCGCCAGCAGCTTGCCTAGCGGGAGTACAGATACGCAGTATTTT. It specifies CASSLPSGSTDTQYF.

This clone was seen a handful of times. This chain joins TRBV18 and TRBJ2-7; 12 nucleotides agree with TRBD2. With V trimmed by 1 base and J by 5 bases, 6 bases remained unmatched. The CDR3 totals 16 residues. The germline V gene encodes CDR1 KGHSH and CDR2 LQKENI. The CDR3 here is CASSPQTSGRTHEQYF. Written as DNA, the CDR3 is TGTGCCAGCTCACCACAAACTAGCGGGAGGACGCACGAGCAGTACTTC.

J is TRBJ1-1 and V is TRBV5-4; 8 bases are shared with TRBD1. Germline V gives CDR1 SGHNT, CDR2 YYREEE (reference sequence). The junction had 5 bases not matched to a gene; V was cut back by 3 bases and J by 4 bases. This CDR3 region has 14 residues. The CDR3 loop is CASSSQGAPTEAFF. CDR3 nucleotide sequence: TGTGCCAGCAGCTCCCAGGGGGCCCCCACTGAAGCTTTCTTT.

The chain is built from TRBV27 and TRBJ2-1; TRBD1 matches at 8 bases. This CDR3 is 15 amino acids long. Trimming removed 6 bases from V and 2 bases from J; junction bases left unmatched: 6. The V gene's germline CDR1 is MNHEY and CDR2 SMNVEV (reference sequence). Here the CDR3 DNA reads TGTGCCAGCAGCCCTGACAGGGGTGCCTACAATGAGCAGTTCTTC. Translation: CASSPDRGAYNEQFF.

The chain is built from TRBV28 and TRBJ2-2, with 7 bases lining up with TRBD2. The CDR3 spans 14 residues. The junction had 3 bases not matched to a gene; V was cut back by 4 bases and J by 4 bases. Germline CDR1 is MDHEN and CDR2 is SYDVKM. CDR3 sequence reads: CASSSAGVTGELFF. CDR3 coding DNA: TGTGCCAGCAGTTCTGCGGGGGTCACCGGGGAGCTGTTTTTT. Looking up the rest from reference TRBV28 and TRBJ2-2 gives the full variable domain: DVKVTQSSRYLVKRTGEKVFLECVQDMDHENMFWYRQDPGLGLRLIYFSYDVKMKEKGDIPEGYSVSREKKERFSLILESASTNQTSMYLCASSSAGVTGELFFGEGSRLTVL.

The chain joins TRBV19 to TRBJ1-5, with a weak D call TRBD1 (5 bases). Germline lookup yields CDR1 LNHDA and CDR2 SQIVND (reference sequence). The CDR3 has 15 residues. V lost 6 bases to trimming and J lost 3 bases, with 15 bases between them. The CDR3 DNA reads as TGTGCCAGTAGCTCTCCCGACAGATACAATCAGCCCCAGCATTTT. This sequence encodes CASSSPDRYNQPQHF.

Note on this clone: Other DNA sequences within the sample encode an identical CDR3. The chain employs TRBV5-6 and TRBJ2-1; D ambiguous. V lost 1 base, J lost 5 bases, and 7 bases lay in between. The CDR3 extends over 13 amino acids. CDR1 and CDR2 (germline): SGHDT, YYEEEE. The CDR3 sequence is CASSLLQNNEQFF. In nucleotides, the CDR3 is TGTGCCAGCAGCTTGCTTCAGAACAATGAGCAGTTCTTC.